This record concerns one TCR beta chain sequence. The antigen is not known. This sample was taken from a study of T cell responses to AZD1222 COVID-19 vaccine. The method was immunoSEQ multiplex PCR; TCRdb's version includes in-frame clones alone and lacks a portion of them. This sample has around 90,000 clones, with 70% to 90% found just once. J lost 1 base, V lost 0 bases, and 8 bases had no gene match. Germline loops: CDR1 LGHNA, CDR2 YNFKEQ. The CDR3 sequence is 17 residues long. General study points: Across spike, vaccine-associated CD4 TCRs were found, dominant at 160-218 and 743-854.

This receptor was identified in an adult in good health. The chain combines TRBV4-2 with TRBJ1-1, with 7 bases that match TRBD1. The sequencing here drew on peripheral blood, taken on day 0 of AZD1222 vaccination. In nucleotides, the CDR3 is TGTGCCAGCAGCCAAGATTCAGACAGGGAGAGGAACACTGAAGCTTTCTTT. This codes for CASSQDSDRERNTEAFF.